This TCR beta chain was profiled in a study of vaccination effects on CD4 cells after COVID-19. At the level of the study: It was a median of 72 days after the second dose that post-vaccine samples were obtained.

A single count supports this clone. As yet, its antigen is unknown. With the ViraFEST assay, the study expanded antigen-specific CD4+ T cells using viral peptide pools, then sequenced them. At the end of roughly ten days of culture, CD4+ T cells were isolated. Two-dose vaccination with either BNT162b2 or mRNA-1273 was given to the participants. Vaccinees lacked prior SARS-CoV-2 infection and tested negative for nucleocapsid antibodies. With V trimmed by 3 bases and J by 4 bases, 7 bases remained unmatched. This CDR3 comprises 15 residues. CDR1 and CDR2 (germline): SGHDN, FVKESK. Profiled with immunoSEQ multiplex PCR; TCRdb holds only in-frame clones, not every one. The sample gives more than 25,000 clones, roughly 76% of which show up once; about 5% is in the top ten.

The TCR originated in a human donor who received a COVID-19 vaccine. Some clones in this sample may be carry-over from other donors' samples. Here the sequenced sample was CD4+ T cells from PBMCs cultured with SARS-CoV-2 spike peptides, taken after COVID-19 vaccination. The chain links TRBV14 to TRBJ2-5, with 8 bases matching TRBD2. CDR3 nucleotides: TGTGCCAGCAGCCAGAACATAGCGGGGCCAGAGACCCAGTACTTC. Translation: CASSQNIAGPETQYF.